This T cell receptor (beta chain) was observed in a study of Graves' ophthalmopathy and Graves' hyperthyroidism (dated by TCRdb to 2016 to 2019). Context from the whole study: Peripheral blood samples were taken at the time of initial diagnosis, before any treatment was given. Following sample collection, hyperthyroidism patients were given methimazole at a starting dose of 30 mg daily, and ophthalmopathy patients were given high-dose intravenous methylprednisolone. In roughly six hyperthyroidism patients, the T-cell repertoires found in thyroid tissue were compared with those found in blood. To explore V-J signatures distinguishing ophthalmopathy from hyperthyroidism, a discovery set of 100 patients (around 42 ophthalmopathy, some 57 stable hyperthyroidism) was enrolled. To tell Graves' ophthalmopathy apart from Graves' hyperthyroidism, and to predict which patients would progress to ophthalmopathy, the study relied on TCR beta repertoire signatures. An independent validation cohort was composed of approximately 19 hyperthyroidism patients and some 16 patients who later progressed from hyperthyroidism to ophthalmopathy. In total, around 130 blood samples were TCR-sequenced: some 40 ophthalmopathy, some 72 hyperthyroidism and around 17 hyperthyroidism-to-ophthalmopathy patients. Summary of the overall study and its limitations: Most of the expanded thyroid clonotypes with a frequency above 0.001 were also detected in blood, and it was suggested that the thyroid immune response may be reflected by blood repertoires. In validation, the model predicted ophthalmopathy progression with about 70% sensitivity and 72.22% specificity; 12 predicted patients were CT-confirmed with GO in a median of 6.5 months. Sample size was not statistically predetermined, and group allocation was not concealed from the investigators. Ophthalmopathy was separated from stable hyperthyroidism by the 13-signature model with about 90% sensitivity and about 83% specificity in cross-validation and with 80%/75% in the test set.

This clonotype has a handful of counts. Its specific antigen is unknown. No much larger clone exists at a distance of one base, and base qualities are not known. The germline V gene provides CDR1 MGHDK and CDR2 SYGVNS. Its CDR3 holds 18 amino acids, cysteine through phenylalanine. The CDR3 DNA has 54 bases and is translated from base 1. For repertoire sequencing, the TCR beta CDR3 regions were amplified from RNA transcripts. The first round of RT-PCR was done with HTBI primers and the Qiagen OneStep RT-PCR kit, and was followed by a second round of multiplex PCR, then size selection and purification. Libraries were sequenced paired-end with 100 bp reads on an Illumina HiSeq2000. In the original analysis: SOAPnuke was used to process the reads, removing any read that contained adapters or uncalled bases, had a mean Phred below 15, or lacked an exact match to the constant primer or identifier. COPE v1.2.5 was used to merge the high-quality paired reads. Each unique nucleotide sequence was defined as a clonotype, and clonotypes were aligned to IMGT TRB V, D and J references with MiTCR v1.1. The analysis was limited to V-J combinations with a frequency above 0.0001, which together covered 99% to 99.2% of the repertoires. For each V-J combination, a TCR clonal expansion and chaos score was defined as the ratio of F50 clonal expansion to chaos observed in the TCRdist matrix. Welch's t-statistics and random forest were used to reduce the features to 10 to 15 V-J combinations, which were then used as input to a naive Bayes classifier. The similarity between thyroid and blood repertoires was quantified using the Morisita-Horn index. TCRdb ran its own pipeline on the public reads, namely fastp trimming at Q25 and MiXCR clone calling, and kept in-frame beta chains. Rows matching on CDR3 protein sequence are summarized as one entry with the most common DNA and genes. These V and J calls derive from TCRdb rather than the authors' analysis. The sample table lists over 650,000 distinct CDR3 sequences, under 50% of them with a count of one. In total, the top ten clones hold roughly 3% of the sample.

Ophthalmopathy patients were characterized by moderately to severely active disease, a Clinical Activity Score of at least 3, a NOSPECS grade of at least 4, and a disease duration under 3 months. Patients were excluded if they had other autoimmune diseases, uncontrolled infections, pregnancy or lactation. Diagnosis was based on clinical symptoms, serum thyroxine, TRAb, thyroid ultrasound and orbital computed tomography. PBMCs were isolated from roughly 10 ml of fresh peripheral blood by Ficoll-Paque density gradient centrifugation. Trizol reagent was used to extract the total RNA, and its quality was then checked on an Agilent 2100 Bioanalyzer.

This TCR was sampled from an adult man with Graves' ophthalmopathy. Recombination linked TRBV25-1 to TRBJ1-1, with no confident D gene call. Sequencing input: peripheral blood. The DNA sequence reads TGTGCTAGTGGTTTGGTCCTCGCAGGATCACCGTTGAACACTGAAGCTTTCTTT. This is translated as CASGLVLAGSPLNTEAFF.